This entry is about one T cell receptor beta chain. This clonotype came up many times. What this receptor recognizes is not known. No per-base quality is available; no much larger clone lies one base away. The data were taken from a study of glioma-infiltrating T cells (dated by TCRdb to 2015 to 2016). In terms of the full investigation: Low-grade gliomas were represented by WHO grade II oligodendrogliomas or astrocytomas, and glioblastomas were represented by WHO grade IV tumors that were sampled at initial rather than recurrent diagnosis. To measure divergence between tissue and blood T-cell populations, each tissue-infiltrating repertoire was compared with the peripheral blood repertoire of the same patient. The study sequenced TCR alpha- and beta-chain repertoires from glioma tissue, from non-neoplastic brain tissue and from matched peripheral blood mononuclear cells. The paired cohort comprised three low-grade glioma patients, 8 or 9 primary glioblastoma patients and three non-glioma patients contributing non-neoplastic brain tissue. Sequencing coverage of about 4- to 11-fold of 940,000 or so peripheral T cells was targeted for blood libraries. Before surgery, glioma patients were given dexamethasone for six or fewer days.

Immediately after resection, surgical brain or tumor specimens were cryofrozen in liquid nitrogen, and peripheral blood cells were collected at the same time. TCR alpha and beta CDR3 regions were amplified with the iRepertoire nested amplicon-rescue multiplex PCR (arm-PCR) platform from RNA. The input for one-step reverse transcription and amplification was roughly 100-400 ng of tissue mRNA or PBMC total RNA. Following bead purification, Illumina adapters were added by a secondary multiplex PCR, and the libraries were gel-purified between 200 and 400 bp. Internal 6-nucleotide barcodes were carried by the libraries and were used for demultiplexing. Sequencing of the libraries was done on an Illumina MiSeq using 2x220 or 2x250 nucleotide paired-end reads. For the original study's pipeline: Paired reads were merged using FLASH 1.2.11 and aligned with BWA-MEM to the GRCh37 human genome, and TRA and TRB reads were then extracted. For V and J assignment, an IMGT-derived reference of cassette sequences and CDR3 motifs that included pseudogenes was used. Reads were translated in three frames, and productive CDR3s were defined as those with a C...FGXG motif and no stop codons. A clonotype was defined as a unique combination of a V-J cassette pair and a CDR3 amino acid sequence. Reads were filtered by Hamming distance, with the threshold set by the sequence error rate of each sample in mapped regions. The raw public data were reprocessed by TCRdb itself: fastp quality trimming at Q25, MiXCR clonotype calling, in-frame beta chains only. When rows share a CDR3 protein, they turn into one entry using the most common DNA and genes. The V and J calls shown here were made by TCRdb, not taken from the authors' results. The sample data list around 350,000 distinct CDR3 sequences, and approximately 42% of these were observed just once. The top ten clonotypes cover around 12% of the sample.

Broader findings and caveats from the paper: Tissue and blood shared very few CDR3 sequences, a result attributed to high CDR3 diversity and limited sampling. A signature set of shared blood CDR3 motifs marked patients with low tissue-blood divergence and was depleted in highly divergent patients. The group comparisons were based on small numbers of patients: three non-neoplastic, three low-grade glioma and roughly eight glioblastoma patients. VJ-independent divergence between tissue and blood was below expectation in non-neoplastic patients but above expectation in all gliomas, especially low-grade gliomas.

This TCR came from a human donor with low-grade glioma or glioblastoma, undergoing nonglioma brain surgery, or in good health (not recorded which). Material for sequencing was glioma tissue, nonneoplastic brain tissue, or PBMCs (not recorded which).

The CDR3 protein is CSAETGTSYEQFF. The nucleotide sequence is given as TGCAGTGCTGAAACCGGGACTAGCTATGAGCAGTTCTTC. The sequence joins TRBV20-1 to TRBJ2-1; TRBD2 lines up with 9 middle nucleotides. The germline V gene (reference sequence) supplies CDR1 DFQATT and CDR2 SNEGSKA. V has 5 bases trimmed and J has 8 bases trimmed; junction bases matching no gene number 7. The CDR3 holds 13 amino acids from the cysteine to the phenylalanine. Left in the record is the CDR3 DNA by itself, 39 bases read in frame from the first base.